This TCR beta chain was captured in a study of CD8+ T cells in alopecia areata. Following extraction, RNA underwent reverse transcription to cDNA, which served as the sequencing template. The protocol was immunoSEQ multiplex PCR, while the TCRdb copy is restricted to in-frame clones and leaves out a portion. The data show around 200,000 clones, roughly three fifths seen once. As concerns this clone: The germline gene is not matched at one end of the junction; a read error may be the cause.

This CDR3 is 13 amino acids long. From germline, CDR1 is MNHEY and CDR2 SMNVEV (reference sequence). Treatment indicated: oral pan-JAK inhibitor, 5-10 mg twice daily. The gene calls are TRBV27 and TRBJ1-2, with D unresolved. This sequence was found in a human donor with alopecia areata. Here the sequenced sample was CD8+ T cells sorted from blood, taken at week 24, from a patient treated with tofacitinib. CDR3 protein: CASSPSQSYGHTF. In DNA, the CDR3 is TGTGCCAGCAGTCCCTCACAGAGCTATGGCCACACCTTC.